This T cell receptor (beta chain) was captured by sequencing in a study of shared clonotypes between healthy human individuals. Profiling relied on immunoSEQ multiplex PCR, and the TCRdb table lists in-frame clones only, not all of them. The table has some 1,100,000 clones, 78% seen once. This CDR3 region has 14 residues. Germline V gene data show CDR1 as MDHEN and CDR2 as SYDVKM. Between the trimmed V and J ends, which lost 3 bases and 5 bases, there was a span of 13 bases. The TCR originated in a man between 18 and 29 years old in good health. Some clones in this sample may be carry-over from other donors' samples. The genes are TRBV28 and TRBJ1-1; tentative D call: TRBD1 (5 bases). The sample consisted of memory CD4+ T cells from PBMCs. This sample's subset: CD45RA-negative fraction. CDR3 coding DNA: TGTGCCAGCAGTTTCGGGGGGATCAGGACTGAAGCTTTCTTT. Translated, it gives CASSFGGIRTEAFF.